The rows below give T cell receptor beta chains drawn from one sample of a study of blood T cell repertoires in COVID-19. Libraries were prepared by immunoSEQ multiplex PCR; TCRdb keeps only in-frame clonotypes and omits some of them. Of over 70,000 clones detected, approximately 86% appear once; the ten largest clones hold 15% to 20%. The sequencing sample was made of peripheral blood. The source of these receptors is a human donor in a cohort sampled during active COVID-19. Both conserved end residues are part of each CDR3. A D gene is named only where the DNA matches it firmly. Not all rows give a size; the values are once, few, many and, for expanded clones, a class.

CDR3aa: CASSPIVNTEAFF
CDR3nt: TGTGCCAGCAGCCCCATAGTGAACACTGAAGCTTTCTTT
abundance: .
len: 13
j_gene: TRBJ1-1
v_gene: TRBV11-2
d_gene: .

CDR3aa: CASSRRRERDTQYF
CDR3nt: TGTGCCAGCAGCCGCAGGCGGGAGAGGGATACGCAGTATTTT
abundance: .
len: 14
j_gene: TRBJ2-3
v_gene: TRBV28
d_gene: TRBD2

CDR3aa: CATSRELKRRFGEQYF
CDR3nt: TGTGCCACCAGCAGAGAACTAAAGAGGCGGTTCGGCGAGCAGTACTTC
abundance: .
len: 16
j_gene: TRBJ2-7
v_gene: TRBV15
d_gene: .

CDR3aa: CAYNRDSYEQYF
CDR3nt: TGTGCCTACAACCGGGATAGCTACGAGCAGTACTTC
abundance: .
len: 12
j_gene: TRBJ2-7
v_gene: TRBV30
d_gene: .

CDR3aa: CASDGSRDIRSYNEQFF
CDR3nt: TGTGCCAGCGACGGGTCTCGGGACATCCGCTCCTACAATGAGCAGTTCTTC
abundance: .
len: 17
j_gene: TRBJ2-1
v_gene: TRBV10-3
d_gene: .

CDR3aa: CASEVGLGGNQPQHF
CDR3nt: TGTGCCAGCGAGGTAGGGCTAGGGGGCAATCAGCCCCAGCATTTT
abundance: .
len: 15
j_gene: TRBJ1-5
v_gene: TRBV6-6
d_gene: .

CDR3aa: CASREQGINTGELFF
CDR3nt: TGTGCCAGCAGGGAACAGGGCATTAACACCGGGGAGCTGTTTTTT
abundance: .
len: 15
j_gene: TRBJ2-2
v_gene: TRBV2
d_gene: .

CDR3aa: CASSLTGGGIYGYTF
CDR3nt: TGTGCCAGCAGTCTAACAGGGGGGGGTATCTATGGCTACACCTTC
abundance: .
len: 15
j_gene: TRBJ1-2
v_gene: TRBV2
d_gene: TRBD1

CDR3aa: CASSRGQRNQPQHF
CDR3nt: TGTGCCAGCAGCCGAGGACAGAGGAATCAGCCCCAGCATTTT
abundance: .
len: 14
j_gene: TRBJ1-5
v_gene: TRBV9
d_gene: .

CDR3aa: CASSLWGTGSTDTQYF
CDR3nt: TGTGCCAGCAGCTTATGGGGGACAGGGAGCACAGATACGCAGTATTTT
abundance: few
len: 16
j_gene: TRBJ2-3
v_gene: TRBV7-2
d_gene: TRBD1

CDR3aa: CASSLARQIGYGYTF
CDR3nt: TGTGCCAGTAGCCTTGCCAGACAGATCGGCTATGGCTACACCTTC
abundance: .
len: 15
j_gene: TRBJ1-2
v_gene: TRBV19
d_gene: .

CDR3aa: CASSLGGTYGYTF
CDR3nt: TGTGCCAGCAGCTTGGGGGGGACCTATGGCTACACCTTC
abundance: once
len: 13
j_gene: TRBJ1-2
v_gene: TRBV9
d_gene: .

CDR3aa: CASSEAPTSGGADTQYF
CDR3nt: TGTGCCAGCAGTGAAGCTCCTACTAGCGGGGGGGCTGATACGCAGTATTTT
abundance: .
len: 17
j_gene: TRBJ2-3
v_gene: TRBV6-1
d_gene: TRBD2

CDR3aa: CASSQDYGGTGEQFF
CDR3nt: TGCGCCAGCAGCCAAGATTACGGGGGTACTGGTGAGCAGTTCTTC
abundance: .
len: 15
j_gene: TRBJ2-1
v_gene: TRBV4-3
d_gene: .

CDR3aa: CATSSLGTSGEQFF
CDR3nt: TGTGCCACCAGCAGCCTCGGGACTAGCGGGGAGCAGTTCTTC
abundance: once
len: 14
j_gene: TRBJ2-1
v_gene: TRBV15
d_gene: TRBD2

CDR3aa: CASNYILETGYTF
CDR3nt: TGTGCCAGCAATTATATTCTGGAGACTGGCTACACCTTC
abundance: .
len: 13
j_gene: TRBJ1-2
v_gene: TRBV28
d_gene: .

CDR3aa: CASSVDLAGYEQYF
CDR3nt: TGTGCCAGCAGCGTAGACCTAGCGGGCTACGAGCAGTACTTC
abundance: .
len: 14
j_gene: TRBJ2-7
v_gene: TRBV9
d_gene: TRBD2

CDR3aa: CAIQQGINEKLFF
CDR3nt: TGTGCCATACAACAGGGAATTAATGAAAAACTGTTTTTT
abundance: .
len: 13
j_gene: TRBJ1-4
v_gene: TRBV10-3
d_gene: .

CDR3aa: CASSHYRVKGEKLFF
CDR3nt: TGCGCCAGCAGCCATTACAGGGTCAAGGGGGAAAAACTGTTTTTT
abundance: .
len: 15
j_gene: TRBJ1-4
v_gene: TRBV4-1
d_gene: .

CDR3aa: CASSEYYAETQYF
CDR3nt: TGTGCCAGCAGTGAATATTATGCGGAGACCCAGTACTTC
abundance: .
len: 13
j_gene: TRBJ2-5
v_gene: TRBV2
d_gene: .

CDR3aa: CATSRGQGLAKNIQYF
CDR3nt: TGTGCCACCAGCAGAGGACAGGGGTTAGCCAAAAACATTCAGTACTTC
abundance: .
len: 16
j_gene: TRBJ2-4
v_gene: TRBV15
d_gene: TRBD1

CDR3aa: CASSPQAVSGNTIYF
CDR3nt: TGCGCCAGCAGCCCACAGGCCGTCTCTGGAAACACCATATATTTT
abundance: .
len: 15
j_gene: TRBJ1-3
v_gene: TRBV4-3
d_gene: .

CDR3aa: CASSYSSGRTGELFF
CDR3nt: TGTGCCAGCAGTTACTCGTCAGGGAGGACCGGGGAGCTGTTTTTT
abundance: .
len: 15
j_gene: TRBJ2-2
v_gene: TRBV6-5
d_gene: .

CDR3aa: CASSLAPVDTQYF
CDR3nt: TGTGCCAGCAGCTTAGCTCCGGTTGATACGCAGTATTTT
abundance: .
len: 13
j_gene: TRBJ2-3
v_gene: TRBV7-9
d_gene: .

CDR3aa: CASSLVGTIGWSEQFF
CDR3nt: TGTGCCAGCAGCTTAGTGGGGACAATAGGGTGGTCGGAGCAGTTCTTC
abundance: .
len: 16
j_gene: TRBJ2-1
v_gene: TRBV7-8
d_gene: .

CDR3aa: CASRRTGGWTEAFF
CDR3nt: TGTGCCAGTAGGAGGACAGGGGGATGGACTGAAGCTTTCTTT
abundance: .
len: 14
j_gene: TRBJ1-1
v_gene: TRBV19
d_gene: TRBD1

CDR3aa: CASSLGGPKTGELFF
CDR3nt: TGTGCCAGCTCCCTCGGGGGGCCAAAAACCGGGGAGCTGTTTTTT
abundance: .
len: 15
j_gene: TRBJ2-2
v_gene: TRBV18
d_gene: .

CDR3aa: CASSLLSSGRAGDEQFF
CDR3nt: TGTGCCAGCAGTTTATTGTCTAGCGGGAGGGCCGGGGATGAGCAGTTCTTC
abundance: .
len: 17
j_gene: TRBJ2-1
v_gene: TRBV27
d_gene: TRBD2

CDR3aa: CASSPPLKTLNTEAFF
CDR3nt: TGTGCCAGCTCACCACCGCTTAAGACTTTGAACACTGAAGCTTTCTTT
abundance: .
len: 16
j_gene: TRBJ1-1
v_gene: TRBV18
d_gene: .

CDR3aa: CASTSFTGGTVAGELFF
CDR3nt: TGTGCCAGCACCTCCTTCACAGGCGGGACGGTCGCCGGGGAGCTGTTTTTT
abundance: .
len: 17
j_gene: TRBJ2-2
v_gene: TRBV4-2
d_gene: .

CDR3aa: CASSFSGRAPYNEQFF
CDR3nt: TGTGCCAGCAGTTTTAGCGGGAGGGCCCCCTACAATGAGCAGTTCTTC
abundance: .
len: 16
j_gene: TRBJ2-1
v_gene: TRBV6-2/TRBV6-3
d_gene: TRBD2

CDR3aa: CATGGSASGYGQETQYF
CDR3nt: TGTGCCACCGGTGGTTCGGCTAGCGGATATGGCCAAGAGACCCAGTACTTC
abundance: .
len: 17
j_gene: TRBJ2-5
v_gene: TRBV10-3
d_gene: TRBD2

CDR3aa: CASSLAGVSYNEQFF
CDR3nt: TGTGCCAGCAGCTTAGCGGGAGTATCCTACAATGAGCAGTTCTTC
abundance: .
len: 15
j_gene: TRBJ2-1
v_gene: TRBV5-6
d_gene: TRBD2

CDR3aa: CASSPLEANTEAFF
CDR3nt: TGTGCCAGCAGCCCCCTTGAGGCGAACACTGAAGCTTTCTTT
abundance: .
len: 14
j_gene: TRBJ1-1
v_gene: TRBV7-9
d_gene: .

CDR3aa: CASRGSGRESYGYTF
CDR3nt: TGTGCCAGCAGGGGAAGTGGCAGGGAATCTTATGGCTACACCTTC
abundance: .
len: 15
j_gene: TRBJ1-2
v_gene: TRBV2
d_gene: .

CDR3aa: CASSLQETQYF
CDR3nt: TGTGCCAGCAGCCTCCAAGAGACCCAGTACTTC
abundance: .
len: 11
j_gene: TRBJ2-5
v_gene: TRBV7-9
d_gene: .

CDR3aa: CASSLTPPAGQGRRPLGNTIYF
CDR3nt: TGTGCCAGCAGTTTAACCCCGCCGGCAGGACAGGGACGCAGACCCCTAGGGAACACCATATATTTT
abundance: .
len: 22
j_gene: TRBJ1-3
v_gene: TRBV27
d_gene: TRBD1

CDR3aa: CASSLGTGDGQPQHF
CDR3nt: TGTGCCAGCAGCTTGGGGACAGGGGACGGTCAGCCCCAGCATTTT
abundance: .
len: 15
j_gene: TRBJ1-5
v_gene: TRBV11-3
d_gene: TRBD1

CDR3aa: CASSPRTGTYEQYF
CDR3nt: TGTGCCAGCAGCCCAAGGACAGGGACCTACGAGCAGTACTTC
abundance: few
len: 14
j_gene: TRBJ2-7
v_gene: TRBV7-6
d_gene: TRBD1

CDR3aa: CASSVGSSGRPTDTQYF
CDR3nt: TGTGCCAGCAGCGTAGGTTCTAGCGGGAGACCGACAGATACGCAGTATTTT
abundance: .
len: 17
j_gene: TRBJ2-3
v_gene: TRBV9
d_gene: TRBD2

CDR3aa: CASSVGGSGSGNTIYF
CDR3nt: TGTGCCAGCAGCGTCGGAGGGAGCGGGTCTGGAAACACCATATATTTT
abundance: .
len: 16
j_gene: TRBJ1-3
v_gene: TRBV9
d_gene: .

CDR3aa: CASSYSGSPGGYTF
CDR3nt: TGTGCCAGCAGCTATTCCGGCTCCCCGGGGGGCTACACCTTC
abundance: .
len: 14
j_gene: TRBJ1-2
v_gene: TRBV7-9
d_gene: .

CDR3aa: CAGSGGSHEQYF
CDR3nt: TGTGCCGGCTCAGGGGGCTCCCACGAGCAGTACTTC
abundance: .
len: 12
j_gene: TRBJ2-7
v_gene: TRBV30
d_gene: TRBD1

CDR3aa: CASSPTRDRITGELFF
CDR3nt: TGTGCCAGCAGCCCCACGAGGGACAGGATCACCGGGGAGCTGTTTTTT
abundance: few
len: 16
j_gene: TRBJ2-2
v_gene: TRBV11-2
d_gene: TRBD1

CDR3aa: CASSLSQGHGYTF
CDR3nt: TGTGCCAGCAGTTTGTCACAGGGCCATGGCTACACCTTC
abundance: .
len: 13
j_gene: TRBJ1-2
v_gene: TRBV12-3/TRBV12-4
d_gene: .

CDR3aa: CATSDTQGPDTQYF
CDR3nt: TGTGCCACCAGTGATACGCAGGGCCCAGATACGCAGTATTTT
abundance: .
len: 14
j_gene: TRBJ2-3
v_gene: TRBV24-1
d_gene: .

CDR3aa: CASSYSGGLSGYTF
CDR3nt: TGTGCCAGCAGTTACTCTGGGGGCTTAAGTGGCTACACCTTC
abundance: few
len: 14
j_gene: TRBJ1-2
v_gene: TRBV6-6
d_gene: .

CDR3aa: CASRMTGREKLFF
CDR3nt: TGTGCCAGCAGGATGACAGGGCGCGAAAAACTGTTTTTT
abundance: .
len: 13
j_gene: TRBJ1-4
v_gene: TRBV7-9
d_gene: TRBD1

CDR3aa: CASSYRGSHGYTF
CDR3nt: TGTGCCAGCAGTTACAGGGGAAGTCACGGCTACACCTTC
abundance: .
len: 13
j_gene: TRBJ1-2
v_gene: TRBV6-2/TRBV6-3
d_gene: .

CDR3aa: CASSSPGFDSPLHF
CDR3nt: TGTGCCAGCAGCTCCCCCGGGTTTGATTCACCCCTCCACTTT
abundance: .
len: 14
j_gene: TRBJ1-6
v_gene: TRBV11-2
d_gene: .

CDR3aa: CASSLRVDGYGYTF
CDR3nt: TGCGCCAGCAGTTTGAGGGTTGACGGCTATGGCTACACCTTC
abundance: .
len: 14
j_gene: TRBJ1-2
v_gene: TRBV10-1
d_gene: .

CDR3aa: CASSPGGGGNEKLFF
CDR3nt: TGTGCCAGCAGCCCCGGGGGCGGGGGTAATGAAAAACTGTTTTTT
abundance: .
len: 15
j_gene: TRBJ1-4
v_gene: TRBV5-4
d_gene: .

CDR3aa: CASSLNPPANYGYTF
CDR3nt: TGTGCCAGCAGCTTGAATCCGCCAGCTAACTATGGCTACACCTTC
abundance: .
len: 15
j_gene: TRBJ1-2
v_gene: TRBV5-6
d_gene: .

CDR3aa: CARSLRDRDSRYTF
CDR3nt: TGTGCCAGAAGCTTGCGGGACAGGGACTCTCGCTACACCTTC
abundance: .
len: 14
j_gene: TRBJ1-2
v_gene: TRBV5-3
d_gene: TRBD1

CDR3aa: CASAQGYEQYF
CDR3nt: TGTGCCAGTGCCCAGGGGTACGAGCAGTACTTC
abundance: .
len: 11
j_gene: TRBJ2-7
v_gene: TRBV19
d_gene: .

CDR3aa: CASSFGVRDTQYF
CDR3nt: TGTGCCAGCAGCTTCGGGGTCCGCGATACGCAGTATTTT
abundance: .
len: 13
j_gene: TRBJ2-3
v_gene: TRBV13
d_gene: .

CDR3aa: CSASKGGTSSGNTIYF
CDR3nt: TGCAGTGCTAGTAAGGGGGGGACGAGCTCTGGAAACACCATATATTTT
abundance: .
len: 16
j_gene: TRBJ1-3
v_gene: TRBV20-1
d_gene: .

CDR3aa: CATSDPGTGLGETQYF
CDR3nt: TGTGCCACCAGTGACCCTGGGACAGGCCTCGGGGAGACCCAGTACTTC
abundance: .
len: 16
j_gene: TRBJ2-5
v_gene: TRBV24-1
d_gene: TRBD1

CDR3aa: CAGAFGGNNEQFF
CDR3nt: TGTGCCGGGGCGTTCGGGGGTAACAATGAGCAGTTCTTC
abundance: .
len: 13
j_gene: TRBJ2-1
v_gene: TRBV5-4
d_gene: .

CDR3aa: CASSQDPSGVYNEQFF
CDR3nt: TGTGCCAGCAGCCAAGATCCTAGCGGGGTTTACAATGAGCAGTTCTTC
abundance: .
len: 16
j_gene: TRBJ2-1
v_gene: TRBV3-1/TRBV3-2
d_gene: TRBD2